This T cell receptor beta chain was sequenced for a study of blood T cell repertoires in COVID-19. Study background: Sites across the United States, Italy and Spain contributed samples from acute and convalescent COVID-19. PBMCs, B-cell-depleted T cells, or T cells provided the cDNA or gDNA that made up the material.

Trimming removed 2 bases from V and 2 bases from J, with 7 bases in between. CDR3 length: 13 amino acids. CDR1 KGHSH and CDR2 LQKENI come from the germline V gene. Study processing details: Reference gene primer amplification in the assay estimated nucleated cell counts. TCRdb's copy holds only in-frame clones and misses some; the assay was immunoSEQ multiplex PCR. V and J calls and clone size follow that table, whereas D and trimming were derived from the DNA. The top ten hold 6% to 7.5% of the sample, which has some 380,000 clones, 90% seen once. This receptor was identified in a man between 18 and 35 years old with active or convalescent COVID-19. V is TRBV18 and J is TRBJ2-7; tentatively, D is TRBD2 (5 bases). Material: peripheral blood. CDR3 sequence: CASSPIGTYEQYF. The CDR3 nucleotides read TGTGCCAGCTCACCAATCGGGACCTACGAGCAGTACTTC. The whole variable domain, filled in from reference TRBV18 and TRBJ2-7, reads NAGVMQNPRHLVRRRGQEARLRCSPMKGHSHVYWYRQLPEEGLKFMVYLQKENIIDESGMPKERFSAEFPKEGPSILRIQQVVRGDSAAYFCASSPIGTYEQYFGPGTRLTVT.